The 5 T cell receptor beta chains presented below share a single source sample, sequenced in a study of blood T cell repertoires in COVID-19. Assay: immunoSEQ multiplex PCR; the TCRdb copy retains only in-frame clones and omits some. The top ten hold just under 2% of the sample, which has under 500,000 clones, roughly nine tenths seen once. Sequenced: PBMCs or T cells enriched from blood (not recorded which). The receptors originated from a woman aged 18-29 years with acute COVID-19.

The rearrangement uses TRBV7-9 and TRBJ2-5; 11 bases are a match to TRBD1. CDR3 length equals 16 residues. V shed 5 bases, J shed 3 bases, and the junction held 8 bases outside the gene matches. Germline V CDR1 and CDR2: SEHNR, FQNEAQ (reference sequence). The CDR3 coding sequence is TGTGCCAGCAGCCCGGGGACAGGGGGTAGGGAAGAGACCCAGTACTTC. Its protein product is CASSPGTGGREETQYF.

This chain uses TRBV7-6 with TRBJ1-1; 8 nucleotides match TRBD1. From germline, CDR1 is SGHVS and CDR2 FNYEAQ. V shed 5 bases and J 0 bases; nucleotides not matched to a gene: 17. This CDR3 comprises 19 residues. The CDR3, as DNA: TGTGCCAGCAGCCGCAGACAGGGGCCTTATTTGGGGGTGAACACTGAAGCTTTCTTT. It translates to CASSRRQGPYLGVNTEAFF.

The CDR3 here is CASSQKFTGRETQYF. The CDR3 DNA reads as TGTGCCAGCAGCCAAAAATTTACAGGCAGGGAGACCCAGTACTTC. The V and J genes are TRBV4-2 and TRBJ2-5, with D possibly matching TRBD1 (5 bases). Trimming took 2 bases from V and 5 from J, leaving 15 bases between them. CDR1 is LGHNA and CDR2 is YNFKEQ in the germline V gene. The CDR3 runs to 15 residues.

The CDR3 DNA follows: TGTGCCAGCAGTGGAACCCTATACGATGCAACTAATGAAAAACTGTTTTTT. Translating gives CASSGTLYDATNEKLFF. This rearrangement joins TRBV6-1 to TRBJ1-4; the D is unclear. Deletions cut 4 bases from V and 0 bases from J, with 15 bases between. This CDR3 comprises 17 residues. The germline V gene encodes CDR1 MNHNS and CDR2 SASEGT.

The genes are TRBV3-1 (or the pseudogene TRBV3-2) and TRBJ2-7; the match to TRBD1 covers 11 bases. CDR3 length: 14 residues. Looked up from germline, CDR1 is LGHDT and CDR2 is YNNKEL (reference sequence). The trim removed 6 bases at V and 5 bases at J, leaving 6 bases unmatched. CDR3 residues: CASSLRTGGNEQYF. CDR3 in DNA: TGTGCCAGCAGTCTACGGACAGGGGGCAACGAGCAGTACTTC.